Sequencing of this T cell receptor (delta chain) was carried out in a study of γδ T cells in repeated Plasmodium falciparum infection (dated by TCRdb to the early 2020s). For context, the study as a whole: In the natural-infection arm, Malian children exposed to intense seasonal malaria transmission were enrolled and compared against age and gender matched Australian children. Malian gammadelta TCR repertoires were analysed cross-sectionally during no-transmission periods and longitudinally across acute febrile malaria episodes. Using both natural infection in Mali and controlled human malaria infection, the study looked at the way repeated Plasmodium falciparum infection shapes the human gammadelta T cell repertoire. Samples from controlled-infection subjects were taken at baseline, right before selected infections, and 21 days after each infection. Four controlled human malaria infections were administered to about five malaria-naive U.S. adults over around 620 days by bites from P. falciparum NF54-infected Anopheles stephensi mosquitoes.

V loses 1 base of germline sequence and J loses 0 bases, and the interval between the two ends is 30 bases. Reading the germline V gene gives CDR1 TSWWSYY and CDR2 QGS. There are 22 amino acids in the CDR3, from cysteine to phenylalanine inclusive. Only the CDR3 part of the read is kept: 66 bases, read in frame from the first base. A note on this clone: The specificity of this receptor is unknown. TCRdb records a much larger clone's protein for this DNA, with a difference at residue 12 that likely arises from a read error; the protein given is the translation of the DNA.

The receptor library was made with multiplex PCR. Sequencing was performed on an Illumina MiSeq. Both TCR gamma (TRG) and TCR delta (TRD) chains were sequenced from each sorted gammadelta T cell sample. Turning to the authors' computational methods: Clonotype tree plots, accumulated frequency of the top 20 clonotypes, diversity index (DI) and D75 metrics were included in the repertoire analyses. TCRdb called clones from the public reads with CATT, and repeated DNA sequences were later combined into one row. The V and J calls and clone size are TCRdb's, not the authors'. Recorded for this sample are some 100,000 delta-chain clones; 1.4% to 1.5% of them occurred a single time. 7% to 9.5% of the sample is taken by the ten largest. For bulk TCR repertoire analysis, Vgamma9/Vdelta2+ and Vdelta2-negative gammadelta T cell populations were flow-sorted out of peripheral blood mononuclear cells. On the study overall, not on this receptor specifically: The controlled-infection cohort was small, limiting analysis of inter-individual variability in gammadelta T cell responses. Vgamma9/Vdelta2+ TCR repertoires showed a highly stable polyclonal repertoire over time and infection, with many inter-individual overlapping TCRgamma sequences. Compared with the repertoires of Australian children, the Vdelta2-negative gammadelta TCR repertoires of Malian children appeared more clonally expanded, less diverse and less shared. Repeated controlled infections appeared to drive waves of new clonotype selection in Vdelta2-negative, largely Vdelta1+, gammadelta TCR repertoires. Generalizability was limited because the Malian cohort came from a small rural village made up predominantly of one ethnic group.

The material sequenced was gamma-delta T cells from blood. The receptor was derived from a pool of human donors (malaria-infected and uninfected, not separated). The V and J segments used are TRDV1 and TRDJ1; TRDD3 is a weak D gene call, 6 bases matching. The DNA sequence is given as TGTGCTCTTGGGGAACAGGGCCTTCAAAACTGGGAGATCCCTTCGTACACCGATAAACTCATCTTT. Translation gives CALGEQGLQNWEIPSYTDKLIF.